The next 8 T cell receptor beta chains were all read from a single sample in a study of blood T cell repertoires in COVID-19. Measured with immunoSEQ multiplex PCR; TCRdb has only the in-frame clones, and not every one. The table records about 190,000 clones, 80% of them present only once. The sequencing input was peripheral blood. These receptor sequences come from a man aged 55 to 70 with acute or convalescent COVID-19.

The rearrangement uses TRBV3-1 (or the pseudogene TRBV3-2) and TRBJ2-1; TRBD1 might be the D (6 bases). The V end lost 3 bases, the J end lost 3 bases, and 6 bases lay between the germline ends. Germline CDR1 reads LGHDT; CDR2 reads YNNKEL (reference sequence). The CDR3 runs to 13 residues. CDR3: CASSQTGYNEQFF. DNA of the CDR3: TGTGCCAGCAGCCAGACAGGCTACAATGAGCAGTTCTTC.

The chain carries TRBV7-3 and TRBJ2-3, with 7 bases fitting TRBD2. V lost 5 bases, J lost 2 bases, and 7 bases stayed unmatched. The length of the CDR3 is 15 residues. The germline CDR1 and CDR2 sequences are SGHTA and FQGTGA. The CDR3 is CASSIQAGLTDTQYF. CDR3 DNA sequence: TGTGCCAGCAGCATCCAAGCGGGACTCACAGATACGCAGTATTTT.

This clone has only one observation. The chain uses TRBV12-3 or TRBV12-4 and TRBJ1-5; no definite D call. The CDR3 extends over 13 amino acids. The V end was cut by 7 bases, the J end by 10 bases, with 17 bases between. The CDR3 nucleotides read TGTGCCAGCATGGCGACCCCAGGTCACCCCCAGCATTTT. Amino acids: CASMATPGHPQHF.

The CDR3 nucleotides read TGTGCCACCAGTGATGAGATGAACACTGAAGCTTTCTTT. It translates to CATSDEMNTEAFF. This rearrangement joins TRBV24-1 to TRBJ1-1; no clear D. Germline-derived CDR1 and CDR2 are KGHDR and SFDVKD. V lost 3 bases, J lost 0 bases, and 4 bases lay in between. The CDR3 has 13 amino acids.

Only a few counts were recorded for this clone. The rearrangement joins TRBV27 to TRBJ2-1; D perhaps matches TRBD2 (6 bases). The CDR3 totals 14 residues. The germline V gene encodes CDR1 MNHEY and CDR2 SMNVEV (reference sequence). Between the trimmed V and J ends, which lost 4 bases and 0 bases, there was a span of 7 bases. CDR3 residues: CASSWGDSYNEQFF. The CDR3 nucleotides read TGTGCCAGCAGTTGGGGGGACTCCTACAATGAGCAGTTCTTC.

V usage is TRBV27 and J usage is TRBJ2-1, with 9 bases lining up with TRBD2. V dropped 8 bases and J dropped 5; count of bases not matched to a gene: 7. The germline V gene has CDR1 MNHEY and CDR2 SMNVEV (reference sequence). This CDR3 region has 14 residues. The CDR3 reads CASHASGKDNEQFF. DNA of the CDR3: TGTGCCAGCCACGCTAGCGGGAAGGACAATGAGCAGTTCTTC.

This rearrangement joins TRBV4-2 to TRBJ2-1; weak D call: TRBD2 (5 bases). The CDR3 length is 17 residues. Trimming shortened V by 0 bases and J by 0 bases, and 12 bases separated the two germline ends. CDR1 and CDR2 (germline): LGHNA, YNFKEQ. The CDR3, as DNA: TGTGCCAGCAGCCAAGAAAGCGGACTCCTCTCCTACAATGAGCAGTTCTTC. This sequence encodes CASSQESGLLSYNEQFF.

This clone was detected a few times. CDR3 sequence reads: CASSFDRSNYGYTF. Written as DNA, the CDR3 is TGTGCCAGCAGCTTCGACAGGTCAAACTATGGCTACACCTTC. The chain employs TRBV5-4 and TRBJ1-2; TRBD1 is a possible D gene (6 bases). The V gene lost 2 bases and the J gene lost 2 bases, with 10 bases spanning the gap. This CDR3 region has 14 residues. Germline CDR1 SGHNT, CDR2 YYREEE (reference sequence). The full variable domain, in which reference TRBV5-4 and TRBJ1-2 provide the parts outside the CDR3, is ETGVTQSPTHLIKTRGQQVTLRCSSQSGHNTVSWYQQALGQGPQFIFQYYREEENGRGNFPPRFSGLQFPNYSSELNVNALELDDSALYLCASSFDRSNYGYTFGSGTRLTVV.